Below are 6 T cell receptor beta chains sequenced from a single sample in a study of T cell responses to AZD1222 COVID-19 vaccine. Clones were sequenced by immunoSEQ multiplex PCR, and TCRdb holds only the in-frame ones, with some missing. The sample includes about 120,000 clones, 80% to 90% of them seen just once. Sequenced material: peripheral blood, taken on day 0 of AZD1222 vaccination. The receptors come from an adult in good health.

This chain's CDR3 is CASSEGRRNTIYF. In DNA form, the CDR3 reads TGTGCCAGCAGCGAGGGACGGAGAAACACCATATATTTT. The V and J genes are TRBV5-6 and TRBJ1-3; D may be TRBD1 (5 bases). This CDR3 is built from 13 residues. CDR1 is SGHDT, CDR2 YYEEEE, per germline. The V and J ends lost 4 bases and 5 bases respectively, with 10 bases between them.

CDR3 sequence reads: CASRTMGWRGSRNTGELFF. CDR3 sequence (DNA): TGTGCCAGCAGAACAATGGGTTGGCGGGGCTCGAGGAACACCGGGGAGCTGTTTTTT. The chain joins TRBV11-2 to TRBJ2-2, with D perhaps matching TRBD2 (6 bases). CDR1 SGHAT and CDR2 FQNNGV come from the germline V gene. Trimming shortened V by 6 bases and J by 1 base, and 24 bases separated the two germline ends. The CDR3 loop spans 19 amino acids.

The chain combines TRBV5-1 with TRBJ1-1, with D hard to call. The CDR3 totals 14 residues. Germline CDR1 reads SGHRS; CDR2 reads YFSETQ. The ends were cut back, 1 base at V and 5 bases at J, with 12 bases in the middle. For the CDR3, the DNA is TGCGCCAGCAGCTTGAGTGCGGCGGTAACTGAAGCTTTCTTT. Translating gives CASSLSAAVTEAFF.

This chain uses TRBV7-2 with TRBJ2-1; 7 bases fit TRBD2. Germline V CDR1 and CDR2: SGHTA, FQGNSA. The CDR3 loop spans 16 amino acids. The J segment lost 2 bases and the V segment lost 2 bases, leaving 6 bases of the junction unmatched. The CDR3 region is CASSLKGGIPYNEQFF. CDR3 sequence (DNA): TGTGCCAGCAGCTTAAAGGGAGGGATCCCCTACAATGAGCAGTTCTTC.

V usage is TRBV4-2 and J usage is TRBJ2-5, with D unclear. V gave up 0 bases and J gave up 5 bases, with 7 bases separating them. This CDR3 has 13 amino acids. Germline loops: CDR1 LGHNA, CDR2 YNFKEQ. The CDR3 DNA reads as TGTGCCAGCAGCCAAGATCGGTGGGAGACCCAGTACTTC. Translating it yields CASSQDRWETQYF.

The V gene is TRBV18, the J gene TRBJ2-1; perhaps TRBD1 as D (6 bases). Germline loops: CDR1 KGHSH, CDR2 LQKENI. V was cut by 5 bases and J by 8 bases, with 16 bases left in between. There are 14 residues in the CDR3. In DNA, the CDR3 is TGTGCCAGCTCAACCCAACAGGGCCGGGATGAGCAGTTCTTC. It specifies CASSTQQGRDEQFF.